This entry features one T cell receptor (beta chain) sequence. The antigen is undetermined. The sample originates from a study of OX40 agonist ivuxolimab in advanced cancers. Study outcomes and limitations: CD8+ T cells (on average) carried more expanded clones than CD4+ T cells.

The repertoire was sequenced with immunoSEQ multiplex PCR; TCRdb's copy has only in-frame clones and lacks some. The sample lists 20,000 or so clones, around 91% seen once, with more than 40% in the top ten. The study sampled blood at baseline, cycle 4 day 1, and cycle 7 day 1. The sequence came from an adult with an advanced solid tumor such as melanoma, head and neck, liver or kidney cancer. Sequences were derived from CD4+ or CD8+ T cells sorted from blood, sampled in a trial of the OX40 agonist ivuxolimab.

The CDR3 loop reads CASRTGADIQYF. For the CDR3, the DNA is TGTGCCAGCCGGACAGGGGCGGACATTCAGTACTTC. V and J are TRBV2 and TRBJ2-4; 9 nucleotides match TRBD1. The CDR3 totals 12 residues. The germline V gene has CDR1 SNHLY and CDR2 FYNNEI. V gave up 8 bases and J gave up 8 bases; unmatched junction bases: 4.